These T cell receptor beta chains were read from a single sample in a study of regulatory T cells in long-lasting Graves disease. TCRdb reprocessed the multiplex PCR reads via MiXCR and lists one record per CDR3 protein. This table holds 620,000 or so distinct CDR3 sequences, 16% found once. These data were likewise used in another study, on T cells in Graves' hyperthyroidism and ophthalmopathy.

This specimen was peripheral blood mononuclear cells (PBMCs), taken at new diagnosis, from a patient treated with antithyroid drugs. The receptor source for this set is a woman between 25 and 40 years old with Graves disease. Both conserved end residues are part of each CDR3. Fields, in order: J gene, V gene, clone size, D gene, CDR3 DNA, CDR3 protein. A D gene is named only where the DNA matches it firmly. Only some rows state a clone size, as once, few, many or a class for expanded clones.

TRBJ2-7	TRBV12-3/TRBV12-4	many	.	TGTGCCAGCAGCCGAGGGGATCACCCTAACCTCGACGAGCAGTACTTC	CASSRGDHPNLDEQYF
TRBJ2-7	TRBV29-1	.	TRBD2	TGCAGCGTAGAGACAGCCGTTAGCGGGAGGGGCGAGCAGTACTTC	CSVETAVSGRGEQYF
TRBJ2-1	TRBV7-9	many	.	TGTGCCAGCAGCTTAGCACCCGGGGTCGGGCCCAATGAGCAGTTCTTC	CASSLAPGVGPNEQFF
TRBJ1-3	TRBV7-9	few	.	TGTGCCAGTCAAGAGGGATCCGCAAACTCTGGAAACACCATATATTTT	CASQEGSANSGNTIYF
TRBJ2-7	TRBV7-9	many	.	TGTGCCAGACGGAGCAGGGGACCGGGGGAGCAGTACTTC	CARRSRGPGEQYF
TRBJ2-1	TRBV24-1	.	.	TGTGCCACCAGTGTTTCCTCCTACAATGAGCAGTTCTTC	CATSVSSYNEQFF
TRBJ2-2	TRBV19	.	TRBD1	TGTGCCAGTAGGGCCCCCCAAGACAGGGCGGCCGGGGAGCTGTTTTTT	CASRAPQDRAAGELFF
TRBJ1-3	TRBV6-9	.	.	TGTGCCAGCAGTTACCGAAGAAACACCATATATTTT	CASSYRRNTIYF
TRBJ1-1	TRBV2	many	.	TGTGCCAGCATGAAGACAGAGAACACTGAAGCTTTCTTT	CASMKTENTEAFF
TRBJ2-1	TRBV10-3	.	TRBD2	TGTGCCATCAGCTCCCCTAGCGGAAGCTCCTACAATGAGCAGTTCTTC	CAISSPSGSSYNEQFF
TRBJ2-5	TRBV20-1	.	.	TGCAGTGCTAATAAACTAGCCGAAACTACTCAAGAGACCCAGTACTTC	CSANKLAETTQETQYF
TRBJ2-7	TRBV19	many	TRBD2	TGTGCCAGTAGTACTGGGGCGGGAGGCTCCTACGAGCAGTACTTC	CASSTGAGGSYEQYF
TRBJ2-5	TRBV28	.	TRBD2	TGTGCCTCTAGCGGGAGATACCAAGAGACCCAGTACTTC	CASSGRYQETQYF
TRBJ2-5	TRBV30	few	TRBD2	TGTGCCTGGAGTTTGGCAAGCGGGAGGAAAGAGACCCAGTACTTC	CAWSLASGRKETQYF
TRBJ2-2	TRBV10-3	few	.	TGTGCCATCAGAGGGACGGGCAACACCGGGGAGCTGTTTTTT	CAIRGTGNTGELFF
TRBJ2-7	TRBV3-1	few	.	TGTGCCAGCAGCCAAGACCGGGGGACGTACTTC	CASSQDRGTYF
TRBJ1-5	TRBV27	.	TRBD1	TGTGCCAGCAGTTTTAAGGGACAGGGTACCAATCAGCCCCAGCATTTT	CASSFKGQGTNQPQHF
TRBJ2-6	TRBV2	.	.	TGTGCCAGCAGGCAGCTCCCTCACTCTGGGGCCAACGTCCTGACTTTC	CASRQLPHSGANVLTF
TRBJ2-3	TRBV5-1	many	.	TGCGCCAGCAGCCCCGTCGGCGAACCAACAGATACGCAGTATTTT	CASSPVGEPTDTQYF
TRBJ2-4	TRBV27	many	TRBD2	TGTGCCAGCAGTCCGGGAGGTGGGGAAAACATTCAGTACTTC	CASSPGGGENIQYF
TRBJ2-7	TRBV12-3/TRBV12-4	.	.	TGTGCCAGCAGTTTAGACATCCCGTACGAGCAGTACTTC	CASSLDIPYEQYF
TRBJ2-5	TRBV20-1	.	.	TGCAGTGCCCCAGACGGACTCCAGGCGGGGGAGACCCAGTACTTC	CSAPDGLQAGETQYF
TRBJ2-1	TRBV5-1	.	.	TGCGCCAGCAGCTTGGCCGGGGCAGGGGTTCTCTCAGTTGCGTTCTTC	CASSLAGAGVLSVAFF
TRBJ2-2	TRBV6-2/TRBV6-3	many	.	TGTGCCAGCGGACGAGCAACTGCGAACACCGGGGAGCTGTTTTTT	CASGRATANTGELFF
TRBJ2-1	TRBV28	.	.	TGTGCCAGCAGATCTCCCCCGGGGGAGCAGGTCTTC	CASRSPPGEQVF
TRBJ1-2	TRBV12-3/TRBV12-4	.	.	TGTGCCAGCAGTTTAGGGGCAGGGGAGTGGACTAACTATGGCTACACCTTC	CASSLGAGEWTNYGYTF
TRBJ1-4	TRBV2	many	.	TGTGCCAGCAGTTGGCAGGAGGAAAAACTGTTTTTT	CASSWQEEKLFF
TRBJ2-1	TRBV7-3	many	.	TGTGCCAGCAGCCCGCAGGGCCCCATAATTGAGCAGTTCTTC	CASSPQGPIIEQFF
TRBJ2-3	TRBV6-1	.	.	TGTGCCAGCAGTGAAGAAGGATGGGGCCAGGGAACAGATACGCAGTATTTT	CASSEEGWGQGTDTQYF
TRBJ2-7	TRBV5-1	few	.	TGCGCCAGCAGCTTGGGTCCCACGGAGAATTACTACGAGCAGTACTTC	CASSLGPTENYYEQYF
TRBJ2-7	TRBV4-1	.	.	TGCGCCAGCAGCCAGTCTCATGGGGTCTTTATCTACGAGCAGTACTTC	CASSQSHGVFIYEQYF
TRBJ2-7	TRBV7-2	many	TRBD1	TGTGCCAGCACCCAGACAGGGATGGTCTACGAGCAGTACTTC	CASTQTGMVYEQYF
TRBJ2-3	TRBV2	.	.	TGTGCCACCAAAAGGGACGGGGCGGGGGCCACAGATACGCAGTATTTT	CATKRDGAGATDTQYF
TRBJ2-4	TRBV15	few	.	TGTGCCACCAGCAGAGGCAAGGACGGACAAAAAAACATTCAGTACTTC	CATSRGKDGQKNIQYF
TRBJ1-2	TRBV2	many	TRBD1	TGTGCCAGCAGTGGTGAGGGACAGGGGGCGCTTGGCTACACCTTC	CASSGEGQGALGYTF
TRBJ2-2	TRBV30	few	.	TGTGCCTGGTGGCACGGGGTTGCGAACACCGGGGAGCTGTTTTTT	CAWWHGVANTGELFF
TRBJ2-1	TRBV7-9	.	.	TGTGCCAGCAGGATGGGACCGGACAGCCGATTCCAGCAGTTCTTC	CASRMGPDSRFQQFF
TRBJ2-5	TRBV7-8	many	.	TGTGCCAGCAGCTCCGGACTGGGGACTTCAGAGACCCAGTACTTC	CASSSGLGTSETQYF
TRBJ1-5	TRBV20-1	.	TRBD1	TGCAGTGCCACAACACCGGGACAGGGATACCTGAAGGGCAATCAGCCCCAGCATTTT	CSATTPGQGYLKGNQPQHF
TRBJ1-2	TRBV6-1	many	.	TGTGCCAGCACGCAGGGAAGAACGGGCTACACCTTC	CASTQGRTGYTF
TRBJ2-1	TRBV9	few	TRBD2	TGTGCCAGCAGCGCCCATACTAGCGCCTCCTACAATGAGCAGTTCTTC	CASSAHTSASYNEQFF
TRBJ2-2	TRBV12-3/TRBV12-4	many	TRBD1	TGTGCCACCTCCCGGGACAGGAACACCGGGGAGCTGTTTTTT	CATSRDRNTGELFF
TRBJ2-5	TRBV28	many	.	TGTGCCAGCAAATCCAGCGGTAAAGAGACCCAGTACTTC	CASKSSGKETQYF
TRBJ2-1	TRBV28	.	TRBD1	TGTGCCAGCAGTTTTCTCCCACAGGGGGCGCTCGGTGGGAATGAGCAGTTCTTC	CASSFLPQGALGGNEQFF
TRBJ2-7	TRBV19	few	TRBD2	TGTGCCAGTAGTATAACTAGCGGGAGCAGCTACGAGCAGTACTTC	CASSITSGSSYEQYF
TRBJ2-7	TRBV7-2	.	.	TGTGCCAGCAGCCTGGGACCTGGGGACGAGCAGTACTTC	CASSLGPGDEQYF
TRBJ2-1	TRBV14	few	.	TGTGCCAGCAGCCAAGCTAGGGCGAGGGCGCCGTTCTTC	CASSQARARAPFF
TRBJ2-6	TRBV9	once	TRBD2	TGTGCCAGCAGGGGGGGGATCACTGGGGCCAACGTCCTGACTTTC	CASRGGITGANVLTF